The entry below gives a single TCR beta chain sequence along with its context. The antigen is not known. The entry originates in a study of siplizumab effects on memory and regulatory T cells. Broader study findings: The study did not confirm that proliferating Tregs from siplizumab cultures were suppressive. The naive T cell population seemed more diverse than memory cells and seemed a major contributor to the alloresponse. Roughly 80-96% of proliferating CD4+ or CD8+ clones lacked a naive or memory phenotype that could be assigned.

V gave up 8 bases and J gave up 0 bases, with 17 bases separating them. This CDR3 spans 15 amino acids. Germline CDR1 and CDR2: MDHEN and SYDVKM. Generated by immunoSEQ multiplex PCR, the TCRdb table keeps only in-frame clones and is missing some. The sample contains some 97,000 clones, approximately 94% of which appear only once. Sequencing was carried out using non-Treg CD4+ T cells sorted from blood. The sequence was collected from a human donor in good health. The V gene is TRBV28, the J gene TRBJ2-7; D is unclear. CDR3 sequence (DNA): TGTGCCAGCGGGGAAGGGTCATTAAGCTCCTACGAGCAGTACTTC. This sequence encodes CASGEGSLSSYEQYF.